What follows describes a single T cell receptor beta chain. Its specificity is not known. The sample belongs to a study of shared clonotypes between healthy human individuals. In the study overall: Three plates were used per donor for CD4 naive, three for CD4 memory, two for CD8 naive and one for CD8 memory.

The CDR3 consists of 18 residues. Between the trimmed V and J ends, which lost 3 bases and 0 bases, there was a span of 21 bases. Germline V CDR1 and CDR2: KGHSH, LQKENI. TCRdb's copy holds only in-frame clones and misses some; the assay was immunoSEQ multiplex PCR. The table lists 2 million to 3 million clones, 90% to 95% of them singletons, with 0.36% in the top ten. The study's findings and limits: Relative to their counterparts shared across all four donors, non-shared clonotypes exhibited diminished generation probabilities. In this cohort, only blood was sampled, and tissue repertoires likely differ.

The clonotype comes from a man between 18 and 29 years old in good health. Some clones in this sample may be carry-over from other donors' samples. The sequenced sample consisted of naive CD4+ T cells from PBMCs. Subset defined: CD45RA+ positively selected. The chain employs TRBV18 and TRBJ2-7, with no clear D. CDR3 loop: CASSPVFSSDGSSYEQYF. CDR3 bases: TGTGCCAGCTCACCGGTGTTCTCGTCGGATGGCAGCTCCTACGAGCAGTACTTC.